A single sample is the source of the 29 T cell receptor beta chains below, sequenced in a study of spatial heterogeneity in lung cancer. Using its own MiXCR run on the 5' RACE reads, TCRdb lists one record per CDR3 protein. The sample yields some 97,000 distinct CDR3 sequences, approximately 4.4% seen once. Study-level findings and limits: The study found that expanded intratumoral alpha and beta TCR counts tracked tumor mutation counts.

Their cognate antigens are unknown. Time point defined: sample taken at primary tumor resection. Specimen: lung tumor tissue, collected at surgery. These receptors came from a male donor with early-stage non-small cell lung cancer.

The rearrangement joins TRBV28 to TRBJ2-7, with D unclear. The V end was cut by 5 bases, the J end by 5 bases, with 16 bases between. This CDR3 comprises 14 residues. Germline V gene sequence: CDR1 MDHEN, CDR2 SYDVKM. CDR3 in amino acids: CASSAPSAADEQYF. The CDR3 DNA follows: TGTGCCAGCAGTGCCCCAAGCGCCGCCGACGAGCAGTACTTC.

This clonotype has ten or more counts. The gene calls are TRBV28 and TRBJ2-1; TRBD1 matches 7 bases. This CDR3 comprises 15 residues. Trimming took 4 bases from V and 6 from J; bases not matched to a gene: 9. Germline V gives CDR1 MDHEN, CDR2 SYDVKM. CDR3 nucleotides: TGTGCCAGCAGTTCCCCTCCGGGACAGCTCAATGAGCAGTTCTTC. Amino acid sequence: CASSSPPGQLNEQFF.

In this sample, this clonotype turned up a few times. This chain joins TRBV28 and TRBJ2-7, with unresolved D. V dropped 10 bases and J dropped 5 bases, with 21 bases sitting between them. The CDR3 spans 14 residues. CDR1 is MDHEN and CDR2 is SYDVKM in the germline V gene. CDR3 sequence reads: CATHTPFKSDEQYF. The CDR3 bases are TGTGCCACCCATACCCCTTTCAAATCGGACGAGCAGTACTTC.

This clonotype has at least ten counts. This chain uses TRBV29-1 with TRBJ1-1, with 7 bases that match TRBD1. The CDR3 totals 11 residues. The ends lost 6 bases at V and 10 bases at J; junction bases unmatched: 8. Per the germline V gene, CDR1 is SQVTM and CDR2 is ANQGSEA. CDR3 region: CSVSQGSGAFF. The CDR3 region has the DNA TGCAGCGTCTCACAGGGGTCAGGAGCTTTCTTT.

The chain uses TRBV9 and TRBJ1-6; 7 nucleotides line up with TRBD1. V gave up 0 bases and J gave up 9 bases; unmatched junction bases: 9. This CDR3 contains 16 residues. The V gene's germline CDR1 is SGDLS and CDR2 YYNGEE. CDR3 coding DNA: TGTGCCAGCAGCGTAGGGACCACAGGGGACGGTTCACCCCTCCACTTT. This encodes CASSVGTTGDGSPLHF. Full variable domain (rest looked up from reference TRBV9 and TRBJ1-6): DSGVTQTPKHLITATGQRVTLRCSPRSGDLSVYWYQQSLDQGLQFLIQYYNGEERAKGNILERFSAQQFPDLHSELNLSSLELGDSALYFCASSVGTTGDGSPLHFGNGTRLTVT.

This clonotype appeared many times. The chain employs TRBV2 and TRBJ2-7; 7 nucleotides match TRBD2. V trimming: 6 bases; J trimming: 4 bases; junction bases outside the gene matches: 0. CDR1 SNHLY and CDR2 FYNNEI come from the germline V gene. The CDR3 is 11 residues long. The CDR3 sequence is CASRGGYEQYF. CDR3 DNA: TGTGCCAGCAGGGGGGGGTACGAGCAGTACTTC.

This clonotype occurred many times. The V and J genes are TRBV5-6 and TRBJ1-5, with a tentative D call TRBD1 (5 bases). CDR1 and CDR2 from the germline V gene are SGHDT and YYEEEE. This CDR3 region has 17 residues. Trimming removed 0 bases from V and 0 bases from J, with 13 bases in between. Written as DNA, the CDR3 is TGTGCCAGCAGCTTGGGGCAGGGAATGTATAGCAATCAGCCCCAGCATTTT. Translation gives CASSLGQGMYSNQPQHF.

This clonotype was observed a few times. The chain links TRBV4-1 to TRBJ2-3, with D possibly matching TRBD1 (6 bases). With 2 bases removed from V and 1 base from J, the gap between germline ends came to 10 bases. This CDR3 is built from 15 residues. Germline-derived CDR1 and CDR2 are MGHRA and YSYEKL. The CDR3 region has the DNA TGCGCCAGCAGCCAAACACAGGGACGCACAGATACGCAGTATTTT. The encoded protein is CASSQTQGRTDTQYF.

This clonotype was counted at least ten times. The rearrangement links TRBV6-1 to TRBJ2-1, with TRBD1 as a possible D gene (6 bases). V dropped 7 bases and J dropped 7 bases, with 8 bases sitting between them. The CDR3 covers 11 residues. Looked up from germline, CDR1 is MNHNS and CDR2 is SASEGT. In DNA, the CDR3 is TGTGCCAGCAACAGGGCGAATGAGCAGTTCTTC. It yields the protein CASNRANEQFF.

This clonotype was detected ten times or more. The chain has TRBV7-9 and TRBJ2-1; 8 positions match TRBD2. Trimming cost V 5 bases and J 5 bases; bases outside gene matches: 5. The CDR3 extends over 14 amino acids. CDR1 is SEHNR, CDR2 FQNEAQ, per germline (reference sequence). The CDR3 sequence: CASSLSGDHNEQFF. In nucleotides, the CDR3 is TGTGCCAGCAGCCTTAGCGGGGACCACAATGAGCAGTTCTTC.

This clonotype was found many times. V and J are TRBV10-1 and TRBJ2-3, with no clear D. Trimming took 6 bases from V and 1 from J, leaving 11 bases between them. CDR1 and CDR2 from the germline V gene are WNHNN and SYGVQD (reference sequence). The CDR3 sequence is 14 residues long. The CDR3: CASSYNRGTDTQYF. CDR3 bases: TGCGCCAGCAGCTACAACCGGGGCACAGATACGCAGTATTTT.

This clonotype was found many times. This rearrangement joins TRBV20-1 to TRBJ1-2; D is uncertain. V dropped 4 bases and J dropped 0 bases, with 9 bases sitting between them. CDR1 DFQATT and CDR2 SNEGSKA come from the germline V gene (reference sequence). This CDR3 is 13 amino acids long. The CDR3 loop is CSANSHANYGYTF. The CDR3 DNA is TGCAGTGCTAACTCCCATGCTAACTATGGCTACACCTTC.

This clonotype was counted many times. The CDR3 reads CASSLLSDTEAFF. DNA for the CDR3: TGTGCCAGCAGTTTATTGTCGGACACTGAAGCTTTCTTT. This chain links TRBV11-1 with TRBJ1-1; D is ambiguous. Trimming removed 6 bases from V and 3 bases from J, with 11 bases in between. The CDR3 extends over 13 amino acids. Germline lookup yields CDR1 SGHAT and CDR2 FQDESV (reference sequence).

This clonotype was counted only a few times. The CDR3 loop reads CATTGGWFNYGYTF. CDR3 DNA sequence: TGTGCCACCACAGGGGGCTGGTTTAACTATGGCTACACCTTC. The chain uses TRBV28 and TRBJ1-2; 9 positions agree with TRBD1. Unmatched junction bases numbered 7, after V lost 10 bases and J lost 1 base. Germline V gene sequence: CDR1 MDHEN, CDR2 SYDVKM. CDR3 length equals 14 residues.

This clonotype occurred many times. The chain has TRBV28 and TRBJ2-1; D is perhaps TRBD2 (5 bases). The CDR3 spans 17 residues. Germline-derived CDR1 and CDR2 are MDHEN and SYDVKM. V was pared by 5 bases and J by 0 bases, with 17 bases between. In nucleotides, the CDR3 is TGTGCCAGCAGTATACGTGACGGGGATCCCTCCTACAATGAGCAGTTCTTC. The encoded protein is CASSIRDGDPSYNEQFF.

This clonotype was seen many times. This chain uses TRBV5-1 with TRBJ2-2; the D gene is possibly TRBD2 (5 bases). This CDR3 spans 15 amino acids. Trimming removed 3 bases at V and 2 bases at J, with 11 bases between. CDR1 and CDR2 (germline): SGHRS, YFSETQ. The CDR3 spells CASSWSSGNTGELFF. The CDR3 DNA reads as TGCGCCAGCAGCTGGAGCAGCGGAAACACCGGGGAGCTGTTTTTT. Variable domain in full (rest from reference TRBV5-1 and TRBJ2-2): KAGVTQTPRYLIKTRGQQVTLSCSPISGHRSVSWYQQTPGQGLQFLFEYFSETQRNKGNFPGRFSGRQFSNSRSEMNVSTLELGDSALYLCASSWSSGNTGELFFGEGSRLTVL.

In its sample, this clonotype was seen a few times. The chain links TRBV27 to TRBJ1-5; 7 bases align to TRBD1. The ends lost 3 bases at V and 9 bases at J; junction bases unmatched: 5. In germline, CDR1 is MNHEY, CDR2 SMNVEV (reference sequence). The CDR3 totals 13 residues. The CDR3 DNA sequence: TGTGCCAGCAGTTTTGCAGGGGGTGGGCCCCAGCATTTT. The encoded protein is CASSFAGGGPQHF.

This clonotype was counted ten times or more. The CDR3 loop reads CASSSTTGSQETQYF. The CDR3 DNA is TGCGCCAGCAGCTCAACGACAGGATCACAAGAGACCCAGTACTTC. The rearrangement joins TRBV5-1 to TRBJ2-5; D is possibly TRBD1 (6 bases). This CDR3 is built from 15 residues. The germline V gene encodes CDR1 SGHRS and CDR2 YFSETQ. V was pared by 3 bases and J by 2 bases, with 14 bases between. Supplemented by reference TRBV5-1 and TRBJ2-5, the full variable domain reads KAGVTQTPRYLIKTRGQQVTLSCSPISGHRSVSWYQQTPGQGLQFLFEYFSETQRNKGNFPGRFSGRQFSNSRSEMNVSTLELGDSALYLCASSSTTGSQETQYFGPGTRLLVL.

This clonotype was found many times. J is TRBJ2-7 and V is TRBV7-9, with 9 nucleotides matching TRBD1. Germline assignment: CDR1 SEHNR and CDR2 FQNEAQ (reference sequence). This CDR3 is built from 15 residues. V trimming: 1 base; J trimming: 6 bases; junction bases outside the gene matches: 7. The chain's CDR3 is CASSLEGTGRGEQYF. CDR3 DNA sequence: TGTGCCAGCAGCTTAGAAGGGACAGGGAGAGGCGAGCAGTACTTC. Variable domain in full (rest from reference TRBV7-9 and TRBJ2-7): DTGVSQNPRHKITKRGQNVTFRCDPISEHNRLYWYRQTLGQGPEFLTYFQNEAQLEKSRLLSDRFSAERPKGSFSTLEIQRTEQGDSAMYLCASSLEGTGRGEQYFGPGTRLTVT.

This clonotype was seen ten or more times. This sequence joins TRBV7-2 and TRBJ2-3, with TRBD2 identical over 13 bases. Trimming at V came to 4 bases and at J to 7 bases, leaving 5 bases not matched to a gene. The CDR3 runs to 15 residues. Germline CDR1 is SGHTA and CDR2 is FQGNSA. Here the CDR3 reads CASSSGLAGVNTQYF. The CDR3 DNA follows: TGTGCCAGCAGCTCAGGACTAGCGGGAGTGAATACGCAGTATTTT.

This clonotype was counted between two and nine times. The rearrangement uses TRBV12-3 or TRBV12-4 and TRBJ2-3; D gene ambiguous. The V gene lost 4 bases and the J gene lost 1 base, with 18 bases spanning the gap. This CDR3 is built from 17 residues. CDR3 loop: CASSYESLGLGTDTQYF. CDR3 DNA: TGTGCCAGCAGTTACGAGAGCCTGGGTCTCGGCACAGATACGCAGTATTTT.

This clonotype has a count of ten or more. The chain is built from TRBV12-3 or TRBV12-4 and TRBJ2-2; no firm D call. The CDR3 covers 14 residues. V gave up 3 bases and J gave up 5 bases, with 10 bases separating them. CDR3 coding DNA: TGTGCCAGCAGTTTCTTCGGTGTTACCGGGGAGCTGTTTTTT. Translated, it gives CASSFFGVTGELFF.

In this sample, this clonotype turned up many times. The chain has TRBV28 and TRBJ2-7; D unclear. This CDR3 has 15 residues. Looked up from germline, CDR1 is MDHEN and CDR2 is SYDVKM. V lost 6 bases, J lost 1 base, and 16 bases lay in between. CDR3 bases: TGTGCCAGCAGCTTTTGGGGTAGTTCATCCTACGAGCAGTACTTC. Translating gives CASSFWGSSSYEQYF.

This clonotype showed up many times. This chain links TRBV6-2 or TRBV6-3 with TRBJ2-7, with no clear D. The length of the CDR3 is 14 residues. V lost 4 bases and J lost 5, with 15 bases in between. Germline CDR1 and CDR2: MNHEY and SVGEGT. The CDR3 reads CASSSRTGPHEQYF. Written as DNA, the CDR3 is TGTGCCAGCAGTTCCCGAACTGGGCCCCACGAGCAGTACTTC.

This clonotype appeared many times. The rearrangement links TRBV7-9 to TRBJ2-3, with D unresolved. V was trimmed by 7 bases and J by 3 bases, leaving 23 bases between them. Germline CDR1 is SEHNR and CDR2 is FQNEAQ (reference sequence). The CDR3 is 17 residues long. CDR3 nucleotide sequence: TGTGCCAGCACCCTCTCAGCCTCGGGCCAAGCGACAGATACGCAGTATTTT. It yields the protein CASTLSASGQATDTQYF.

In its sample, this clonotype was seen many times. CDR3 sequence reads: CASSLVVTHSGANVLTF. The CDR3 DNA reads TGCGCCAGCAGCTTGGTGGTGACTCACTCTGGGGCCAACGTCCTGACTTTC. The J gene is TRBJ2-6, the V gene TRBV5-1; no definite D call. CDR1 is SGHRS and CDR2 is YFSETQ in the germline V gene. V was pared by 0 bases and J by 0 bases, with 10 bases between. The length of the CDR3 is 17 residues. Complete variable domain (other parts from reference TRBV5-1 and TRBJ2-6): KAGVTQTPRYLIKTRGQQVTLSCSPISGHRSVSWYQQTPGQGLQFLFEYFSETQRNKGNFPGRFSGRQFSNSRSEMNVSTLELGDSALYLCASSLVVTHSGANVLTFGAGSRLTVL.

The sample holds many counts of this clonotype. This sequence joins TRBV27 and TRBJ2-7, with TRBD1 as a possible D gene (6 bases). Between the trimmed V and J ends, which lost 8 bases and 3 bases, there was a span of 17 bases. Germline-derived CDR1 and CDR2 are MNHEY and SMNVEV (reference sequence). This CDR3 comprises 14 residues. The CDR3 region has the DNA TGTGCCAGCCGCCCCGCCGGGACATTCTACGAGCAGTACTTC. This sequence encodes CASRPAGTFYEQYF.

This clonotype has ten or more counts. The chain recombines TRBV11-1 with TRBJ2-1, with a possible D match to TRBD2 (6 bases). Per the germline V gene, CDR1 is SGHAT and CDR2 is FQDESV (reference sequence). This CDR3 is 15 amino acids long. V lost 1 base to trimming and J lost 4 bases, with 11 bases between them. CDR3 sequence reads: CASSLGAGFYNEQFF. CDR3 in DNA: TGTGCCAGCAGCTTAGGGGCGGGGTTTTACAATGAGCAGTTCTTC.

The gene calls are TRBV28 and TRBJ2-4; 14 bases map to TRBD2. Germline values: CDR1 MDHEN, CDR2 SYDVKM. This CDR3 comprises 18 residues. V trimming: 3 bases; J trimming: 0 bases; junction bases outside the gene matches: 4. The CDR3 region is CASSLGLAGALAKNIQYF. The CDR3 nucleotides read TGTGCCAGCAGTTTGGGACTAGCGGGAGCACTAGCCAAAAACATTCAGTACTTC.